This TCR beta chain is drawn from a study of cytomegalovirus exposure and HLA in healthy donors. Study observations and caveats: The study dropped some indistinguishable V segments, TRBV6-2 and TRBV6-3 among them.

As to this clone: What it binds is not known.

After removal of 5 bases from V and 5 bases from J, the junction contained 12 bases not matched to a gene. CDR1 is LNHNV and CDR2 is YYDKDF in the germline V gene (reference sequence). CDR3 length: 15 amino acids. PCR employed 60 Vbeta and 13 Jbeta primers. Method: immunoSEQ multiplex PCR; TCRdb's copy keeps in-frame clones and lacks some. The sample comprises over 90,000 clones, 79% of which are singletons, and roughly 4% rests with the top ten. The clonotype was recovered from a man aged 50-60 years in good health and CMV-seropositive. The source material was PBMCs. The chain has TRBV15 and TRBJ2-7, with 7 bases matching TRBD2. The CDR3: CATSQNRLAFNEQYF. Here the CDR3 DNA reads TGTGCCACCAGCCAAAACAGACTAGCATTTAACGAGCAGTACTTC.